What follows are 16 T cell receptor beta chains derived from one specimen sequenced in a study of regulatory T cells in long-lasting Graves disease. Sequencing libraries for TCR beta were prepared with iRepertoire HTBI primers and Arm-PCR of CDR3 regions. TCRdb analysed the multiplex PCR reads with MiXCR anew, one entry per CDR3 protein. Of about 540,000 distinct CDR3 sequences in the sample, about 13% were seen once. Time point denoted: newly diagnosed GD, antithyroid drugs for less than 3 months. The authors made the TCR library using RNA they extracted from PBMCs. The data also belong to a second study, concerning T cells in Graves' hyperthyroidism and ophthalmopathy.

This sample comprised peripheral blood mononuclear cells (PBMCs), obtained at new diagnosis, from a patient treated with antithyroid drugs. All receptors come from a man younger than 45 with Graves disease.

This clonotype was detected a few times. One end of the junction is discordant with germline, which a read error may explain. This chain joins TRBV12-3 or TRBV12-4 and TRBJ1-2; D remains unclear. The CDR3 is 13 residues long. The DNA for the CDR3 is TGTGCCAGCAGTTTTTCCAATAACTATGGCTACGCCTTC. Translating it yields CASSFSNNYGYAF.

This clonotype was counted at least ten times. V and J are TRBV6-1 and TRBJ2-5, with 14 bases identical to TRBD2. Germline CDR1 and CDR2: MNHNS and SASEGT. The CDR3 has 16 residues. V trimming: 4 bases; J trimming: 5 bases; junction bases outside the gene matches: 6. The CDR3 here is CASSAGLAGGRETQYF. The CDR3 DNA reads TGTGCCAGCAGTGCCGGACTAGCGGGAGGTCGGGAGACCCAGTACTTC.

The chain is built from TRBV19 and TRBJ2-1, with unresolved D. V was cut by 3 bases and J by 2 bases, with 17 bases left in between. The CDR3 runs 17 residues. Germline CDR1 reads LNHDA; CDR2 reads SQIVND (reference sequence). DNA for the CDR3: TGTGCCAGTAGTATTGTTCTGGTAGCATCAACCTACAATGAGCAGTTCTTC. Protein sequence: CASSIVLVASTYNEQFF.

The rearrangement uses TRBV11-2 and TRBJ2-3; 8 nucleotides line up with TRBD1. J gave up 2 bases and V 5 bases, and 6 bases lay outside the gene matches. The germline CDR1 and CDR2 sequences are SGHAT and FQNNGV. The CDR3 covers 15 residues. CDR3 sequence: CASSAGQADTDTQYF. The CDR3 DNA follows: TGTGCCAGCAGCGCGGGACAGGCCGACACAGATACGCAGTATTTT.

This clonotype was found many times. The CDR3 DNA is TGTGCCAGCAGTCCCCTCGGGCTAGCGGACGAGTTGGGGGAGCTGTTTTTT. This codes for CASSPLGLADELGELFF. V and J are TRBV12-3 or TRBV12-4 and TRBJ2-2, with TRBD2 matching 7 bases. The CDR3 has 17 residues. Losses at the gene ends were 5 bases for V and 8 bases for J; bases not matched to a gene: 17.

This clonotype has a count of ten or more. The chain uses TRBV20-1 and TRBJ2-1; 14 bases match TRBD2. The V gene's germline CDR1 is DFQATT and CDR2 SNEGSKA (reference sequence). This CDR3 is 15 amino acids long. The J segment lost 14 bases and the V segment lost 0 bases, leaving 9 bases of the junction unmatched. The CDR3, as DNA: TGCAGTGCTAGAGATTCGGGGACTAGCGGGAGTTTGGAGTTCTTC. Translation gives CSARDSGTSGSLEFF.

This clonotype was found many times. This chain connects TRBV15 to TRBJ2-7; 14 bases line up with TRBD2. In germline, CDR1 is LNHNV, CDR2 YYDKDF (reference sequence). V shed 0 bases, J shed 3 bases, and the junction held 10 bases outside the gene matches. The CDR3 is 19 amino acids. In DNA, the CDR3 is TGTGCCACCAGCAGAGATCTCGGGACTAGCGGGGGTAAAAACTACGAGCAGTACTTC. It codes for CATSRDLGTSGGKNYEQYF. Filled out from reference TRBV15 and TRBJ2-7, the complete variable domain reads DAMVIQNPRYQVTQFGKPVTLSCSQTLNHNVMYWYQQKSSQAPKLLFHYYDKDFNNEADTPDNFQSRRPNTSFCFLDIRSPGLGDTAMYLCATSRDLGTSGGKNYEQYFGPGTRLTVT.

Many counts were recorded for this clonotype. This chain links TRBV2 with TRBJ2-3; unclear D gene. Germline CDR1 SNHLY, CDR2 FYNNEI. The CDR3 has 14 residues. The V gene lost 3 bases and the J gene lost 1 base, with 8 bases spanning the gap. The CDR3 DNA sequence: TGTGCCAGCAGTGAGCTCAGCGGCACAGATACGCAGTATTTT. It is translated as CASSELSGTDTQYF.

This clonotype was recorded at least ten times. The genes are TRBV29-1 and TRBJ2-5, with D hard to call. The CDR3 has 11 amino acids. The V gene lost 6 bases and the J gene lost 5 bases, with 10 bases spanning the gap. Germline V lookup: CDR1 SQVTM, CDR2 ANQGSEA. Here the CDR3 reads CSVPQGETQYF. Here the CDR3 DNA reads TGCAGCGTCCCCCAAGGGGAGACCCAGTACTTC.

As to this clonotype: This likely came from a read error, as a far larger clone is one base away. This chain connects TRBV12-3 or TRBV12-4 to TRBJ2-3; a weak D match, TRBD2 (6 bases). Trimming cost V 6 bases and J 6 bases, with 13 bases left between them. The CDR3 contains 13 residues. The CDR3 protein is CASSAGPGDTQYF. Written as DNA, the CDR3 is TGTGCCAGCAGCGCGGGACCAGGGGATACGCAGTATTTT.

This clonotype has just a few counts. Its ends do not fully match the called genes, so a read error is possible. V usage is TRBV18 and J usage is TRBJ2-2, with 7 bases aligning to TRBD2. Germline CDR1 and CDR2: KGHSH and LQKENI. CDR3 length equals 15 residues. The CDR3 nucleotides read TGTGCCAGCTCACCACCTGGAGGGACTACCGTGGAGCTGTTTTTT. This translates into CASSPPGGTTVELFF.

The chain combines TRBV20-1 with TRBJ2-1; TRBD2 might be the D (6 bases). Between the trimmed V and J ends, which lost 1 base and 6 bases, there was a span of 10 bases. The CDR3 is 13 amino acids. Germline loops: CDR1 DFQATT, CDR2 SNEGSKA (reference sequence). CDR3 residues: CSARASETNEQFF. The CDR3 nucleotides read TGCAGTGCTAGAGCTAGCGAGACCAATGAGCAGTTCTTC.

This clonotype was seen at least ten times. The V gene is TRBV24-1, the J gene TRBJ2-7; D uncertain. The CDR3 is 15 amino acids. Germline V gene data show CDR1 as KGHDR and CDR2 as SFDVKD. The V end lost 4 bases, the J end lost 3 bases, and 15 bases lay between the germline ends. This CDR3 is CATSDPTQAHYEQYF. The CDR3 DNA is TGTGCCACCAGTGACCCGACACAAGCTCACTACGAGCAGTACTTC.

This clonotype was counted between two and nine times. The J gene is TRBJ1-1, the V gene TRBV5-1; D may be TRBD1 (5 bases). CDR3 length: 13 amino acids. The germline V gene has CDR1 SGHRS and CDR2 YFSETQ. V lost 3 bases and J 11 bases, leaving 17 bases between the germline ends. The CDR3 sequence is CASSYSTQGGAFF. CDR3 DNA sequence: TGCGCCAGCAGCTACAGTACTCAGGGAGGCGCTTTCTTT.

This chain joins TRBV27 and TRBJ2-3; 10 bases are a match to TRBD1. The CDR3 consists of 18 residues. V lost 2 bases, J lost 3 bases, and 11 bases stayed unmatched. Germline V gene sequence: CDR1 MNHEY, CDR2 SMNVEV (reference sequence). This chain's CDR3 is CASSLLNPGQGVTDTQYF. For the CDR3, the DNA is TGTGCCAGCAGTTTACTCAATCCCGGACAGGGGGTAACAGATACGCAGTATTTT.

This clonotype was picked up many times. This chain links TRBV28 with TRBJ1-2; TRBD1 is a possible D gene (5 bases). CDR3 size: 15 residues. The germline V gene has CDR1 MDHEN and CDR2 SYDVKM. V was cut by 4 bases and J by 5 bases, with 17 bases left in between. The CDR3 here is CASSSPGPLVYGYTF. In DNA, the CDR3 is TGTGCCAGCAGTTCCCCGGGACCCCTTGTTTATGGCTACACCTTC.